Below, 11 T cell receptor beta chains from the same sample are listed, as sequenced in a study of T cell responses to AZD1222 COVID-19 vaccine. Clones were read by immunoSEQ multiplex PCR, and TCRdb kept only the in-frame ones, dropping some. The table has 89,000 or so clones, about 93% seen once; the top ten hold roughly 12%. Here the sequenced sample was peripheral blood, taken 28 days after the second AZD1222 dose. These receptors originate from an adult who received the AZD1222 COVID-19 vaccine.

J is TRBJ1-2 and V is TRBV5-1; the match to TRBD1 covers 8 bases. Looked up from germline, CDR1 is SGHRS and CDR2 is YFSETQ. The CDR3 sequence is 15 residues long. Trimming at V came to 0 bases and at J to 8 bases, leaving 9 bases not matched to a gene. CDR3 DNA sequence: TGCGCCAGCAGCTTGGCCGGCGGACAGGGAGGCGGCTACACCTTC. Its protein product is CASSLAGGQGGGYTF.

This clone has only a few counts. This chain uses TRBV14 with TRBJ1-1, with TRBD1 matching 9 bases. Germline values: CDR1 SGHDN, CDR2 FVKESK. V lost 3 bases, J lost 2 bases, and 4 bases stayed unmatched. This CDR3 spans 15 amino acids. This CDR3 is CASSHGQGINTEAFF. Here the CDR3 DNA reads TGTGCCAGCAGCCACGGACAGGGGATAAACACTGAAGCTTTCTTT.

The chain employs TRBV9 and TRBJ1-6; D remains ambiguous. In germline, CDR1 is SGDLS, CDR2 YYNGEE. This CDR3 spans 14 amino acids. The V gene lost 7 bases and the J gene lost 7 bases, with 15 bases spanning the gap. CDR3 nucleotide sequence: TGTGCCAGCGCCCTGGGAACGGGCAATTCACCCCTCCACTTT. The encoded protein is CASALGTGNSPLHF.

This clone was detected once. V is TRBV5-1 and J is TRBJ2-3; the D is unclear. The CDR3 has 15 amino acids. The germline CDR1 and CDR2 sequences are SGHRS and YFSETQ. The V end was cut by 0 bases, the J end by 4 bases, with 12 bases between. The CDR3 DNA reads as TGCGCCAGCAGCTTGGCAGGTCCTAGGGCAGATACGCAGTATTTT. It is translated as CASSLAGPRADTQYF.

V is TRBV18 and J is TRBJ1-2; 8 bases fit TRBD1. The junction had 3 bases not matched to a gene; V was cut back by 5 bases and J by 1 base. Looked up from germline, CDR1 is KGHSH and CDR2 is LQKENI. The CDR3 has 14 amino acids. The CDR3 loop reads CASSAGQGNYGYTF. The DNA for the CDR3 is TGTGCCAGCTCAGCCGGACAGGGTAACTATGGCTACACCTTC.

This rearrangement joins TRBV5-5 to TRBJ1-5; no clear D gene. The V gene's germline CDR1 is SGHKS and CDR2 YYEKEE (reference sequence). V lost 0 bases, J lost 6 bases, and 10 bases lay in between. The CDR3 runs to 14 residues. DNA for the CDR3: TGTGCCAGCAGCTTGGCAGGATTTGGTCAGCCCCAGCATTTT. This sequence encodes CASSLAGFGQPQHF.

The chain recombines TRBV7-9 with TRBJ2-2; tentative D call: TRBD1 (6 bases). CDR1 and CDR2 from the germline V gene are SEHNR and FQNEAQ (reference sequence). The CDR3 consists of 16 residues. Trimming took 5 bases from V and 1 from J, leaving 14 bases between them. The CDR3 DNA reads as TGTGCCAGCAGCCCCGGGACACATCAGAACACCGGGGAGCTGTTTTTT. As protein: CASSPGTHQNTGELFF.

The CDR3, as DNA: TGTGCCAGCCAACGGGAGGGAACTGGAAACACCATATATTTT. It translates to CASQREGTGNTIYF. The rearrangement uses TRBV6-6 and TRBJ1-3; no firm D call. The V end was cut by 8 bases, the J end by 2 bases, with 13 bases between. The CDR3 extends over 14 amino acids. CDR1 and CDR2 from the germline V gene are MNHNY and SVGAGI (reference sequence).

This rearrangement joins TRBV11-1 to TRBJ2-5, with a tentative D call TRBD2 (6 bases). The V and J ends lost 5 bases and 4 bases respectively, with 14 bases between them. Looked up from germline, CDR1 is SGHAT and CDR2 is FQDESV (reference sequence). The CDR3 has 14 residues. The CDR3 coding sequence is TGTGCCAGCAGCCGGTGGCGGGGAGTAGAGACCCAGTACTTC. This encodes CASSRWRGVETQYF.

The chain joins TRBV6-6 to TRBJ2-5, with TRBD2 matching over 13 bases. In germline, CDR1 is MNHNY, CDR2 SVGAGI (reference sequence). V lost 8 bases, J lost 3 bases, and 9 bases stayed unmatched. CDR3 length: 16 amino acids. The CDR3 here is CASGLRTSGGEETQYF. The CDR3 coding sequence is TGTGCCAGCGGACTCCGGACTAGCGGGGGCGAAGAGACCCAGTACTTC.

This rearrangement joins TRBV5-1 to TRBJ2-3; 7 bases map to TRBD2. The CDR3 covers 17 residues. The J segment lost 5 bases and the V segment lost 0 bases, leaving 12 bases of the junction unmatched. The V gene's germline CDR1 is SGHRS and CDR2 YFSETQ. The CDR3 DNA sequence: TGCGCCAGCAGCTTGGTCGGCGCGGGAGCGGCTAGAGATACGCAGTATTTT. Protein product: CASSLVGAGAARDTQYF.